The clone carrying this T cell receptor beta chain showed up just a few times. Antigen unknown. Sample-barcoded 5' priming and a J-beta primer mix drove a second PCR of 7 to 11 cycles. Per-sample output comprised a minimum of 2.5 million paired-end reads containing CDR3. TCRdb redid the calling of the 5' RACE reads with MiXCR, one entry per CDR3 protein. Of approximately 1,100,000 distinct CDR3 sequences in the sample, more than 35% were seen once. The data were obtained in a study of blood T cells in healthy people across ages. General study points: It was held that diversity estimates obtained from one million T cells represented underestimates. The long-lived group displayed more naive CD4+ cells, plus higher diversity, than the aged donors did. In these data, TCR beta diversity tracked strongly with naive T cell percentage.

There are 15 residues in the CDR3. The V gene's germline CDR1 is SQVTM and CDR2 ANQGSEA. Trimming stripped 2 bases from V and 6 bases from J, with 16 bases between. This chain connects TRBV29-1 to TRBJ2-2; D may be TRBD1 (6 bases). The TCR originated in an older woman in good health. Sequencing was carried out using blood. The CDR3, as DNA: TGCAGCGTTGAATTAGGCAGGGGTCAGGCCGGGGAGCTGTTTTTT. Protein product: CSVELGRGQAGELFF.